This note documents a single TCR beta chain sequence. Sequenced by immunoSEQ multiplex PCR; TCRdb stores in-frame clones only, minus some. The sample carries about 140,000 clones, around 80% recorded once. The V gene lost 6 bases and the J gene lost 3 bases, with 10 bases spanning the gap. The CDR3 is 13 amino acids. Germline loops: CDR1 MNHEY, CDR2 SVGAGI. These data are taken from a study of blood T cell repertoires in COVID-19. The sequencing input was peripheral blood. This chain uses TRBV6-5 with TRBJ2-3, with D perhaps TRBD2 (6 bases). The origin of this receptor is a man between 60 and 70 years old with acute or convalescent COVID-19. The CDR3 spells CASRYRGTDTQYF. The CDR3 DNA is TGTGCCAGCAGGTATCGGGGGACAGATACGCAGTATTTT.